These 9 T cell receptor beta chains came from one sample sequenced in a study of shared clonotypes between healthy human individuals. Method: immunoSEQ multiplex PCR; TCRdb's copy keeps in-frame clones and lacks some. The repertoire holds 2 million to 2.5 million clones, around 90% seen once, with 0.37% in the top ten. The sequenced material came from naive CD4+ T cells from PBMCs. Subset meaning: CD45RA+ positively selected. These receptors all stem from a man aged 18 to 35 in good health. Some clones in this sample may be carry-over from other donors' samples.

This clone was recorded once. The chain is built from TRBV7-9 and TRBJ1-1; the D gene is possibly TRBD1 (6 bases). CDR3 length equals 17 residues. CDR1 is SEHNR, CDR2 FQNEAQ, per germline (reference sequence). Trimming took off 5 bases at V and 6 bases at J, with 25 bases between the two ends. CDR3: CASSRGGARVAIAEAFF. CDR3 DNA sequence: TGTGCCAGCAGCCGTGGGGGGGCGAGGGTCGCCATCGCTGAAGCTTTCTTT.

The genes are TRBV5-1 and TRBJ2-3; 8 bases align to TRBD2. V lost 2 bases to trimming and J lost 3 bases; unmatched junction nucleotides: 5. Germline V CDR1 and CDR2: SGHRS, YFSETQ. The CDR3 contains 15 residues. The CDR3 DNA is TGCGCCAGCAGCTTAGCCCAGCGGGAGACAGATACGCAGTATTTT. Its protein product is CASSLAQRETDTQYF.

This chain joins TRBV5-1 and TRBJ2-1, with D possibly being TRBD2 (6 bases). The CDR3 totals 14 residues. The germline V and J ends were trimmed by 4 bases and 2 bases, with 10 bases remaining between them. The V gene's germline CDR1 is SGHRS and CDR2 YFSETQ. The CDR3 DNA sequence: TGCGCCAGCAGCCCGGGAGAGCCCTACAATGAGCAGTTCTTC. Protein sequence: CASSPGEPYNEQFF. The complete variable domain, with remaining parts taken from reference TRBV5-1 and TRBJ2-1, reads KAGVTQTPRYLIKTRGQQVTLSCSPISGHRSVSWYQQTPGQGLQFLFEYFSETQRNKGNFPGRFSGRQFSNSRSEMNVSTLELGDSALYLCASSPGEPYNEQFFGPGTRLTVL.

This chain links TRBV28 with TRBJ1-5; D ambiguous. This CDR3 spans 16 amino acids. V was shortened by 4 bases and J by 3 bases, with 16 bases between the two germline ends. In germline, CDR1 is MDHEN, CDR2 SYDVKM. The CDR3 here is CASSSGRRGDNQPQHF. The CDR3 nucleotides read TGTGCCAGCAGTTCGGGCCGGCGGGGTGACAATCAGCCCCAGCATTTT.

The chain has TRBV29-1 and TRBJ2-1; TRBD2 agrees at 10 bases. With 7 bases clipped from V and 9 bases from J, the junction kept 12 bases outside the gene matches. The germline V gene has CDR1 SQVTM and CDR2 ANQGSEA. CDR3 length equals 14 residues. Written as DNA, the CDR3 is TGCAGCGGCCTCGGGACTAGCGTTCTAGTTGAGCAGTTCTTC. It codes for CSGLGTSVLVEQFF.

The CDR3 is CASSQVRGDSGANVLTF. The CDR3 DNA reads as TGCGCCAGCAGTCAGGTCAGGGGGGACTCTGGGGCCAACGTCCTGACTTTC. The V call is TRBV23-1, the J call TRBJ2-6; a weak D match, TRBD1 (7 bases). TRBV23-1 is an ORF; its function is uncertain. The CDR3 length is 17 residues. V was clipped by 3 bases and J by 0 bases, with 12 bases between them.

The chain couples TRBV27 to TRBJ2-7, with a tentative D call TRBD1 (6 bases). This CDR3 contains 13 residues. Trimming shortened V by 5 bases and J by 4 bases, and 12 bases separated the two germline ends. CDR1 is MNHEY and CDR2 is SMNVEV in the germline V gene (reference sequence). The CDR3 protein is CASSIQGSYEQYF. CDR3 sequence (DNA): TGTGCCAGCAGTATACAGGGATCTTACGAGCAGTACTTC.

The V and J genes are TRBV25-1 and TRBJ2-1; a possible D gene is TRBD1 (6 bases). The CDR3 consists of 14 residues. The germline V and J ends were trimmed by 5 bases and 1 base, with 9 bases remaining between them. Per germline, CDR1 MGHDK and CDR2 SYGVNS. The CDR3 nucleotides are TGTGCCAGCAGTTATCAGGGGTCCTACAATGAGCAGTTCTTC. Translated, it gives CASSYQGSYNEQFF.

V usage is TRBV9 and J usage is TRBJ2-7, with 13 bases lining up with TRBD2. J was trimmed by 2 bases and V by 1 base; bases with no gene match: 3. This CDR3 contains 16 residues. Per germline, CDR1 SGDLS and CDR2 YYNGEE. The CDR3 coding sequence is TGTGCCAGCAGCGTAATGGGACTAGCGGGACCCTACGAGCAGTACTTC. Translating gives CASSVMGLAGPYEQYF.